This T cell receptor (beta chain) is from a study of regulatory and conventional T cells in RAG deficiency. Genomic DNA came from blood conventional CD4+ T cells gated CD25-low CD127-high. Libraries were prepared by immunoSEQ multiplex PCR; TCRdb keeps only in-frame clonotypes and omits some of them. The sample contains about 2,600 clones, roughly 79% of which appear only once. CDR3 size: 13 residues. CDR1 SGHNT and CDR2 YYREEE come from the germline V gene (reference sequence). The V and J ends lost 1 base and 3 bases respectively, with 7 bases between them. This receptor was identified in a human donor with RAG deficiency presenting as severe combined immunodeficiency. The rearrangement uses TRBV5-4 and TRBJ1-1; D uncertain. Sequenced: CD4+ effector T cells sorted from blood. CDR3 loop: CASSLQADTEAFF. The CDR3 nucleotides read TGTGCCAGCAGCTTGCAGGCAGACACTGAAGCTTTCTTT.